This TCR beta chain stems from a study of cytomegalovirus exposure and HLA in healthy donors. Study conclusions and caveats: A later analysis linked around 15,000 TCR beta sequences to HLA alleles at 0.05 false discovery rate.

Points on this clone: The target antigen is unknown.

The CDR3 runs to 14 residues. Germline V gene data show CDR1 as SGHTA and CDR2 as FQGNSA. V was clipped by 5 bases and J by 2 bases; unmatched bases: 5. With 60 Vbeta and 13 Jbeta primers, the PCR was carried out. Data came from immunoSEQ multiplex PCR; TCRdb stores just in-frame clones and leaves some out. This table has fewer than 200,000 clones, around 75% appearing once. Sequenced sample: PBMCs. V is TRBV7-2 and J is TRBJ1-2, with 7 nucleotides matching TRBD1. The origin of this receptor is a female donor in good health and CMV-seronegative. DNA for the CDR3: TGTGCCAGCAGCACGGGACAGCGGAACTATGGCTACACCTTC. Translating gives CASSTGQRNYGYTF.